These T cell receptor beta chains were read from a single sample in a study of persistence of HIV-infected CD4 T cells. Using immunoSEQ multiplex PCR, the repertoire was profiled, and TCRdb retains in-frame clones only, with some absent. The sample lists roughly 35,000 clones, 65% to 85% seen once, with 1.5% to 2% in the top ten. Their cognate antigens are unknown. Sample: CD4+ T cells sorted from PBMCs after approximately 19-hour stimulation, taken from a patient who received antiretroviral therapy. These receptors all stem from an adult man with HIV who was CMV-seropositive. The CDR3 runs from the conserved cysteine through the conserved F or W. Fields, in order: J gene, V gene, CDR3 protein.

TRBJ2-7,TRBV6-5,CASTPSNSSYEQYF
TRBJ2-3,TRBV10-1,CAPRGKTDTQYF
TRBJ1-1,TRBV5-1,CASSLNNAGTEAFF
TRBJ1-5,TRBV7-2,CASSSRPGNRENQPQHF
TRBJ1-4,TRBV5-6,CASSLTTQARIGKLFF
TRBJ1-4,TRBV5-8,CASSFRDRGTKLFF
TRBJ1-2,TRBV5-4,CASSFGEVPYGYTF
TRBJ1-1,TRBV7-3,CASSLGTPNTEAFF
TRBJ1-5,TRBV19,CASSTRQLNSNQPQHF
TRBJ1-1,TRBV7-8,CASSQTGNTEAFF
TRBJ2-7,TRBV13,CASSLYREFYNEQYF
TRBJ1-4,TRBV29-1,CSVVGQQATNEKLFF
TRBJ1-4,TRBV2,CASSGQGAGANEKLFF
TRBJ2-7,TRBV5-1,CASSLAIGYEQYF
TRBJ1-4,TRBV3-1/TRBV3-2,CASSHRVEREKLFF
TRBJ2-3,TRBV4-1,CASSQGQFSTDTQYF
TRBJ2-2,TRBV5-1,CASSLEQGAVGELFF
TRBJ1-1,TRBV5-1,CASSLDDRVRTEAFF
TRBJ1-2,TRBV19,CAGWDRASGYTF
TRBJ1-1,TRBV5-1,CASSLTGQGMNTEAFF
TRBJ1-1,TRBV6-5,CASSRTNTEAFF
TRBJ1-2,TRBV4-1,CASSQGGSGDYGYTF
TRBJ1-2,TRBV20-1,CSARDFKGYTF
TRBJ1-1,TRBV7-8,CASSTHEGSWTEAFF
TRBJ1-2,TRBV5-8,CASARGSGYGYTF
TRBJ1-2,TRBV2,CASSEARQGRDGYTF